The rows below give T cell receptor beta chains drawn from one sample of a study of circulating and synovial CD4+ cells in juvenile arthritis. Assay used: immunoSEQ multiplex PCR; TCRdb lists only in-frame clones, some missing. Among 11,000 to 15,000 clones listed, 75% to 90% were seen once. The sequenced sample consisted of CD4+ T cells from synovial fluid. These receptors were obtained from a human patient with juvenile idiopathic arthritis. Some clones in this sample may be carry-over from other donors' samples. Each CDR3 is given with its conserved first and last residue. D genes are given only for firm matches. Where a row states a size, it is once, few, many or the class of an expanded clone; other rows omit it.

d_call j_call v_call clone_size cdr3_aa cdr3_nt
TRBD1 TRBJ1-6 TRBV28 NA CASSPVDRDNSPLHF TGTGCCAGCAGTCCGGTGGACAGGGATAATTCACCCCTCCACTTT
NA TRBJ1-1 TRBV12-5 NA CASGLVGYTEAFF TGTGCTAGTGGTTTGGTGGGCTACACTGAAGCTTTCTTT
NA TRBJ1-1 TRBV6-5 NA CASRDNTGNTEAFF TGTGCCAGCAGAGACAATACAGGGAACACTGAAGCTTTCTTT
NA TRBJ1-2 TRBV30 NA CAKSWWGEGYTF TGTGCCAAAAGTTGGTGGGGGGAAGGCTACACCTTC
NA TRBJ1-2 TRBV30 NA CAWRWGQYGYTF TGTGCCTGGAGGTGGGGGCAATATGGCTACACCTTC
NA TRBJ2-7 TRBV27 NA CASSLNRAAYEQYF TGTGCCAGCAGTTTAAACAGGGCGGCCTACGAGCAGTACTTC
TRBD2 TRBJ2-7 TRBV10-3 NA CAISSRLAGDGIHEQYF TGTGCCATCAGTTCACGACTAGCGGGAGATGGAATCCACGAGCAGTACTTC
TRBD1 TRBJ2-5 TRBV7-9 NA CASSPGVTGTGLQETQYF TGTGCCAGCAGCCCAGGCGTTACTGGGACAGGGCTACAAGAGACCCAGTACTTC
TRBD2 TRBJ2-7 TRBV5-1 NA CASSLAGGVNHYEQYF TGCGCCAGCAGCTTGGCCGGGGGGGTGAATCATTACGAGCAGTACTTC
TRBD1 TRBJ1-2 TRBV27 NA CASSALTGWHGYTF TGTGCCAGCAGTGCCCTGACAGGGTGGCATGGCTACACCTTC
NA TRBJ2-7 TRBV10-3 NA CAISLAGGLGGEQYF TGTGCCATCAGTCTCGCCGGGGGGCTTGGGGGGGAGCAGTACTTC
TRBD1 TRBJ2-2 TRBV7-6 NA CASSPNGQGATGELFF TGTGCCAGCAGCCCGAACGGCCAGGGGGCGACCGGGGAGCTGTTTTTT
NA TRBJ2-3 TRBV5-4 NA CASSPRVAGRNTDTQYF TGTGCCAGCAGCCCACGGGTGGCAGGGAGGAATACAGATACGCAGTATTTT
TRBD2 TRBJ2-2 TRBV6-1 once CARIAGEIGAGELFF TGTGCCAGGATAGCGGGGGAGATTGGGGCCGGGGAGCTGTTTTTT
TRBD2 TRBJ2-7 TRBV4-1 NA CASSQELAGGAYEQYF TGCGCCAGCAGCCAAGAGTTAGCGGGGGGGGCCTACGAGCAGTACTTC
TRBD1 TRBJ2-7 TRBV28 NA CASSAGTGPYEQYF TGTGCCAGCAGCGCGGGGACAGGTCCCTACGAGCAGTACTTC
TRBD2 TRBJ2-1 TRBV6-1 NA CASSERTRVEQFF TGTGCCAGCAGTGAGCGGACTAGGGTTGAGCAGTTCTTC
TRBD1 TRBJ1-1 TRBV29-1 NA CSVQQGADTEAFF TGCAGCGTGCAACAGGGGGCCGACACTGAAGCTTTCTTT
TRBD1 TRBJ2-5 TRBV2 NA CASRGPSWDSLETQYF TGTGCCAGCAGGGGACCCTCCTGGGACAGTTTAGAGACCCAGTACTTC
NA TRBJ2-1 TRBV9 NA CASSASYNEQFF TGTGCCAGCAGCGCGTCTTACAATGAGCAGTTCTTC
TRBD2 TRBJ2-1 TRBV28 NA CASSLSGTRKINNEQFF TGTGCCAGCAGTTTATCGGGGACTAGGAAAATCAACAATGAGCAGTTCTTC
NA TRBJ1-2 TRBV30 NA CAWTLAGFFYGYTF TGTGCCTGGACCCTGGCAGGATTTTTCTATGGCTACACCTTC
TRBD1 TRBJ1-2 TRBV27 NA CASRPGQGFGYTF TGTGCCAGCAGGCCGGGACAGGGCTTTGGCTACACCTTC
TRBD1 TRBJ1-2 TRBV6-1 NA CASRKDRGDYGYTF TGTGCCAGCAGAAAGGACAGGGGGGACTATGGCTACACCTTC
NA TRBJ1-2 TRBV29-1 NA CSVTGNSNYGYTF TGCAGCGTTACAGGGAATTCTAACTATGGCTACACCTTC
NA TRBJ1-2 TRBV5-5 once CASSPPYGDGYTF TGTGCCAGCAGCCCGCCCTACGGAGATGGCTACACCTTC
NA TRBJ1-5 TRBV19 NA CASADTRNQPQHF TGTGCCAGTGCAGACACGCGCAATCAGCCCCAGCATTTT
TRBD1 TRBJ1-5 TRBV19 few CASSEGAGPSNQPQHF TGTGCCAGTAGTGAGGGGGCAGGCCCTAGCAATCAGCCCCAGCATTTT
TRBD2 TRBJ2-7 TRBV30 NA CAWSPSGSRSGYF TGCGCCTGGAGTCCTAGCGGGAGTCGATCTGGCTACTTC
NA TRBJ1-2 TRBV21-1 NA CASSKYLDTNYGYTF TGTGCCAGCAGCAAATACTTGGACACTAACTATGGCTACACCTTC
NA TRBJ2-7 TRBV7-8 NA CASSPSYEQYF TGTGCCAGCAGCCCTTCCTACGAGCAGTACTTC
TRBD2 TRBJ2-5 TRBV27 NA CASSLSGGALETQYF TGTGCCAGCAGTCTTAGCGGGGGGGCCCTTGAGACCCAGTACTTC
NA TRBJ1-6 TRBV6-5 NA CASSYSSRSNSPLHF TGTGCCAGCAGTTACTCGTCCAGGTCTAATTCACCCCTCCACTTT
NA TRBJ1-5 TRBV30 NA CAWSAGTNSNQPQHF TGTGCCTGGAGTGCCGGGACAAATAGCAATCAGCCCCAGCATTTT
NA TRBJ1-1 TRBV6-5 NA CASSYSKSGYGTEAFF TGTGCCAGCAGTTACTCGAAATCGGGGTACGGCACTGAAGCTTTCTTT
TRBD1 TRBJ2-1 TRBV19 NA CASSSPGQGRHEQFF TGTGCCAGTAGTAGCCCGGGACAGGGGCGGCATGAGCAGTTCTTC
NA TRBJ1-5 TRBV4-1 few CASSQEPLAGYSNQPQHF TGCGCCAGCAGCCAAGAGCCCCTCGCAGGGTACAGCAATCAGCCCCAGCATTTT
NA TRBJ2-7 TRBV30 NA CACSLGSYEQYF TGTGCCTGCAGTTTGGGGAGCTACGAGCAGTACTTC
TRBD1 TRBJ1-5 TRBV6-6 few CASSRGTGISNQPQHF TGTGCCAGCAGTCGCGGGACAGGAATTAGCAATCAGCCCCAGCATTTT
NA TRBJ2-7 TRBV2 NA CASSPRQAPHTDEQHF TGTGCCAGCAGCCCCAGACAGGCTCCTCATACGGACGAGCAGCACTTC
NA TRBJ2-1 TRBV4-2 NA CASSQGESDEQFF TGTGCCAGCAGCCAAGGGGAGAGCGATGAGCAGTTCTTC
TRBD1 TRBJ1-2 TRBV7-2 once CASSLDNAAQGAGYTF TGTGCCAGCAGCTTAGATAACGCGGCACAGGGGGCTGGCTACACCTTC
NA TRBJ1-2 TRBV7-9 once CASSPWGQGNYGYTF TGTGCCAGCAGCCCTTGGGGCCAAGGGAACTATGGCTACACCTTC